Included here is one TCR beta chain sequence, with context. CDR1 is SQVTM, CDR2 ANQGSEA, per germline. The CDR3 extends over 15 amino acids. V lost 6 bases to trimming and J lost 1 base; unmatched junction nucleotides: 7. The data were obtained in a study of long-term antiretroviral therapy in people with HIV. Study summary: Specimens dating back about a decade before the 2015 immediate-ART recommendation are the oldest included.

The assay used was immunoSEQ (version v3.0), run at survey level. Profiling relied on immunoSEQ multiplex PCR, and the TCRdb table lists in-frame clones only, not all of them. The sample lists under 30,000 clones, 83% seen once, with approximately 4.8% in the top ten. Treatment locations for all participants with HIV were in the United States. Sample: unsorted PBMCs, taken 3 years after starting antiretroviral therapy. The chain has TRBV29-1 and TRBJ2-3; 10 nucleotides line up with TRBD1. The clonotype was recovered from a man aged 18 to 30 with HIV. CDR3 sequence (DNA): TGCAGCGTCGATACCGGGACAGGGGGCACAGATACGCAGTATTTT. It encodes CSVDTGTGGTDTQYF.